A selection of T cell receptor beta chains follows, all from one sample in a study of shared clonotypes between healthy human individuals. Clones were read by immunoSEQ multiplex PCR, and TCRdb kept only the in-frame ones, dropping some. The data hold about 1 million clones, with about three quarters observed a single time. Sequenced sample: memory CD4+ T cells sorted from blood. The receptors were gathered from a man between 18 and 35 years old in good health. Both conserved end residues are part of each CDR3. The D gene is left open where the match is weak. Clone size is given for some rows only: seen once, a few or many times, or a class if the clone is expanded.

D gene	V gene	J gene	clone size	CDR3 protein	CDR3 DNA
TRBD2	TRBV19	TRBJ2-1	NA	CASIGTSGNEQFF	TGTGCCAGTATTGGGACTAGCGGCAATGAGCAGTTCTTC
NA	TRBV30	TRBJ1-1	NA	CAWSQGGDTEAFF	TGTGCCTGGAGTCAGGGTGGAGACACTGAAGCTTTCTTT
TRBD1	TRBV5-6	TRBJ2-7	NA	CASSLGLRGRYEQYF	TGTGCCAGCAGCCTGGGGCTCAGGGGGCGATACGAGCAGTACTTC
NA	TRBV19	TRBJ2-3	NA	CASSMRDTLRNTQYF	TGTGCCAGTAGTATGCGGGACACCCTCCGAAATACGCAGTATTTT
NA	TRBV20-1	TRBJ1-2	NA	CSAEASIGYTF	TGCAGTGCCGAGGCGTCGATTGGCTACACCTTC
NA	TRBV7-9	TRBJ1-2	once	CASSLPGYGYTF	TGTGCCAGCAGCTTACCAGGGTACGGCTACACCTTC
TRBD2	TRBV4-3	TRBJ2-7	many	CASSQDLAGLYEQYF	TGCGCCAGCAGCCAAGATCTAGCGGGTCTTTACGAGCAGTACTTC
NA	TRBV7-2	TRBJ1-3	NA	CASSSQDKRNTIYF	TGTGCCAGCAGCTCCCAAGACAAGAGAAACACCATATATTTT
TRBD2	TRBV28	TRBJ2-5	few	CASSLLAGANAEETQYF	TGTGCCAGCAGTTTGCTAGCGGGGGCGAACGCAGAAGAGACCCAGTACTTC
NA	TRBV19	TRBJ2-5	once	CASSPQGGRETQYF	TGTGCCAGTAGTCCACAGGGAGGGCGAGAGACCCAGTACTTC
NA	TRBV7-2	TRBJ2-7	once	CASSQPGRQGGEQYF	TGTGCCAGCAGCCAACCCGGGAGACAGGGCGGCGAGCAGTACTTC
TRBD1	TRBV18	TRBJ2-7	NA	CASSPGQTFYEQYF	TGTGCCAGCTCACCGGGACAGACGTTTTACGAGCAGTACTTC
TRBD2	TRBV10-3	TRBJ2-7	NA	CATVEVAGVSYEQYF	TGTGCCACGGTCGAGGTAGCGGGAGTCTCCTACGAGCAGTACTTC
TRBD1	TRBV19	TRBJ1-3	NA	CASSKSSGTGEGNTIYF	TGTGCCAGTAGTAAATCTTCCGGGACAGGGGAAGGAAACACCATATATTTT
TRBD1	TRBV28	TRBJ1-4	NA	CASSLDRGIEKLFF	TGTGCCAGCAGTCTGGACAGGGGGATTGAAAAACTGTTTTTT
TRBD2	TRBV19	TRBJ2-2	NA	CASRKLAGANTGELFF	TGTGCCAGTAGAAAACTAGCGGGGGCGAACACCGGGGAGCTGTTTTTT
NA	TRBV6-1	TRBJ2-7	NA	CASERIGPAYEQYF	TGTGCCAGTGAGAGGATCGGCCCAGCCTACGAGCAGTACTTC
NA	TRBV6-5	TRBJ1-1	NA	CASSYSRTEAFF	TGTGCCAGCAGTTACAGCAGGACTGAAGCTTTCTTT
NA	TRBV2	TRBJ1-6	many	CASREGLKNSPLHF	TGTGCCAGCAGAGAGGGGCTTAAAAATTCACCCCTCCACTTT
NA	TRBV5-1	TRBJ1-1	NA	CASSLVGGIAEAFF	TGCGCCAGCAGCTTGGTAGGGGGGATAGCTGAAGCTTTCTTT
TRBD2	TRBV6-5	TRBJ2-7	NA	CASSSLASGSRHEQYF	TGTGCCAGCAGTTCTCTCGCTAGCGGGAGTAGACACGAGCAGTACTTC
TRBD2	TRBV12-5	TRBJ2-5	NA	CASGFTLAGDSSETQYF	TGTGCTAGTGGTTTCACCTTAGCGGGGGATTCAAGTGAGACCCAGTACTTC
NA	TRBV27	TRBJ1-1	NA	CASSSRPGKGDTEAFF	TGTGCCAGCAGTTCCCGCCCAGGGAAAGGGGACACTGAAGCTTTCTTT
TRBD1	TRBV5-1	TRBJ2-7	NA	CASSSGTASYEQYF	TGCGCCAGCAGTTCCGGGACAGCCTCCTACGAGCAGTACTTC
NA	TRBV10-2	TRBJ1-1	NA	CASRGGNTEAFF	TGCGCCTCTCGCGGGGGAAACACTGAAGCTTTCTTT
NA	TRBV7-2	TRBJ1-5	NA	CASSSQGGNQPQHF	TGTGCCAGCAGCTCACAGGGAGGGAATCAGCCCCAGCATTTT
NA	TRBV6-5	TRBJ1-3	NA	CASSYGPLVDTIYF	TGTGCCAGCAGTTACGGCCCGCTCGTAGACACCATATATTTT
TRBD1	TRBV10-3	TRBJ1-2	NA	CAISEKGAGGYTF	TGTGCCATCAGTGAAAAGGGGGCGGGTGGCTACACCTTC
NA	TRBV7-9	TRBJ2-2	NA	CASSPPVVTGELFF	TGTGCCAGCAGCCCCCCGGTGGTTACCGGGGAGCTGTTTTTT
TRBD1	TRBV5-1	TRBJ1-4	NA	CASSLATGWDRHEKLFF	TGCGCCAGCAGCTTGGCCACAGGTTGGGACAGGCATGAAAAACTGTTTTTT
TRBD2	TRBV6-1	TRBJ2-3	few	CASSEAVASGTYTDTQYF	TGTGCCAGCAGTGAAGCAGTCGCTAGCGGGACGTACACAGATACGCAGTATTTT
NA	TRBV15	TRBJ1-5	many	CATSRERTNGEPQHF	TGTGCCACCAGCAGAGAGAGGACTAACGGGGAGCCCCAGCATTTT
TRBD2	TRBV27	TRBJ2-7	NA	CASRGGGSYEQYF	TGTGCCAGCCGTGGGGGGGGATCCTACGAGCAGTACTTC
NA	TRBV18	TRBJ1-6	once	CASSPRVGESSYNSPLHF	TGTGCCAGCTCACCCCGGGTCGGGGAGAGCTCCTATAATTCACCCCTCCACTTT
NA	TRBV6-6	TRBJ2-3	once	CASSSRGTDTQYF	TGTGCCAGCAGTTCCAGGGGCACAGATACGCAGTATTTT
NA	TRBV30	TRBJ1-6	NA	CAWTVLNSPLHF	TGTGCCTGGACGGTACTTAATTCACCCCTCCACTTT
NA	TRBV5-1	TRBJ2-1	NA	CASSPLGYEQFF	TGCGCCAGCAGCCCACTAGGATATGAGCAGTTCTTC
TRBD1	TRBV5-8	TRBJ1-5	NA	CASSLGQVAQPQHF	TGTGCCAGCAGCTTAGGACAGGTCGCTCAGCCCCAGCATTTT
NA	TRBV7-3	TRBJ2-3	NA	CASSLDILSTDTQYF	TGTGCCAGCAGCCTGGACATTTTAAGCACAGATACGCAGTATTTT
NA	TRBV29-1	TRBJ2-7	NA	CPRDEQYF	TGCCCCCGGGACGAGCAGTACTTC
NA	TRBV5-1	TRBJ2-5	once	CASSLVGGKETQYF	TGCGCCAGCAGCTTGGTCGGGGGAAAGGAGACCCAGTACTTC
NA	TRBV6-1	TRBJ2-3	few	CASDSADTQYF	TGTGCCAGCGACTCTGCAGATACGCAGTATTTT
NA	TRBV7-2	TRBJ1-4	NA	CASSRQGSGIEKLFF	TGTGCCAGCAGTCGGCAGGGGAGCGGAATTGAAAAACTGTTTTTT
TRBD1	TRBV27	TRBJ2-3	NA	CASSPWTGKNADTQYF	TGTGCCAGCAGTCCGTGGACAGGGAAAAACGCAGATACGCAGTATTTT
TRBD2	TRBV4-1	TRBJ2-5	NA	CASSQGPGTSAPYQETQYF	TGCGCCAGCAGCCAAGGACCCGGGACTAGCGCGCCCTATCAAGAGACCCAGTACTTC
TRBD2	TRBV5-1	TRBJ2-3	NA	CASSTGLAGARTDTQYF	TGCGCCAGCAGCACGGGACTAGCGGGGGCCCGCACAGATACGCAGTATTTT
NA	TRBV6-5	TRBJ2-7	NA	CASSPIDEQYF	TGTGCCAGCAGCCCCATCGACGAGCAGTACTTC
NA	TRBV14	TRBJ1-3	NA	CASSLIENTIYF	TGTGCCAGCAGCCTGATTGAAAACACCATATATTTT
NA	TRBV5-1	TRBJ2-5	NA	CASSLGVGEGETQYF	TGCGCCAGCAGCCTTGGGGTGGGAGAAGGAGAGACCCAGTACTTC
TRBD1	TRBV15	TRBJ2-3	once	CATSRFNWDSPTTTSTDTQYF	TGTGCCACCAGCAGATTTAACTGGGACAGCCCGACGACAACTAGCACAGATACGCAGTATTTT
TRBD1	TRBV28	TRBJ1-5	NA	CASSLGGQNNQPQHF	TGTGCCAGCAGTTTGGGGGGACAGAACAATCAGCCCCAGCATTTT